This entry is about one T cell receptor (beta chain). The antigen is unknown. Germline V gene data show CDR1 as MGHRA and CDR2 as YSYEKL. V was trimmed by 5 bases and J by 9 bases, leaving 22 bases between them. This CDR3 comprises 16 residues. PCR employed 60 Vbeta and 13 Jbeta primers. Only in-frame clones appear in the TCRdb table, and some are missing; sequencing was by immunoSEQ multiplex PCR. The sample has 150,000 to 200,000 clones; around 74% are singletons. The data originate from a study of cytomegalovirus exposure and HLA in healthy donors. In the study overall: Some 180 million T cells yielded some 120 million unique TCR beta sequences in earlier analysis. There were approximately 81 million unique TCRs (from HLA-typed donors) in an early data release.

General study points: In a later analysis, HLA-associated beta chains showed higher expansion and lower generation probabilities than comparable chains.

This sequence originates from a female donor in good health and CMV-seronegative. Sequences were obtained from PBMCs. The chain links TRBV4-1 to TRBJ1-4; D might be TRBD1 (6 bases). DNA of the CDR3: TGCGCCAGCAGCATGGGGGCACAGCCGGGGAGAAAAAAACTGTTTTTT. It encodes CASSMGAQPGRKKLFF.